These T cell receptor beta chains were read from a single sample in a study of shared clonotypes between healthy human individuals. Profiling relied on immunoSEQ multiplex PCR, and the TCRdb table lists in-frame clones only, not all of them. The profile shows roughly 2.6 million clones, over 85% of them singletons. Sequencing used naive CD4+ T cells sorted from blood. These receptors originate from a young man in good health. Both conserved end residues are part of each CDR3. The D gene is left open where the match is weak. Size is omitted from some rows. Given values are once, few, many or a class for expanded clones.

abundance: NA; d_gene: NA; v_gene: TRBV6-5; j_gene: TRBJ2-7; CDR3aa: CASSYLYEQYF; CDR3nt: TGTGCCAGCAGTTACTTGTACGAGCAGTACTTC
abundance: NA; d_gene: NA; v_gene: TRBV6-1; j_gene: TRBJ1-1; CDR3aa: CASRTFEAFF; CDR3nt: TGTGCCAGCAGGACATTTGAAGCTTTCTTT
abundance: once; d_gene: TRBD1; v_gene: TRBV30; j_gene: TRBJ1-2; CDR3aa: CAWSVQGIGYTF; CDR3nt: TGTGCCTGGAGTGTACAGGGGATCGGCTACACCTTC
abundance: NA; d_gene: NA; v_gene: TRBV7-6; j_gene: TRBJ1-5; CDR3aa: CASSLASGGRQPQHF; CDR3nt: TGTGCCAGCAGCTTAGCCTCTGGGGGGCGTCAGCCCCAGCATTTT
abundance: NA; d_gene: TRBD1; v_gene: TRBV5-1; j_gene: TRBJ2-7; CDR3aa: CASSWGQGASEQYF; CDR3nt: TGCGCCAGCAGCTGGGGACAGGGGGCCTCTGAGCAGTACTTC
abundance: NA; d_gene: NA; v_gene: TRBV9; j_gene: TRBJ2-7; CDR3aa: CASSVGGGDQFGRSYEQYF; CDR3nt: TGTGCCAGCAGCGTAGGAGGGGGAGACCAGTTCGGCCGCTCCTACGAGCAGTACTTC
abundance: NA; d_gene: NA; v_gene: TRBV6-5; j_gene: TRBJ1-6; CDR3aa: CASSYSQASPLHF; CDR3nt: TGTGCCAGCAGTTACTCACAGGCTTCACCCCTCCACTTT
abundance: NA; d_gene: NA; v_gene: TRBV6-6; j_gene: TRBJ2-3; CDR3aa: CASSYLGASSTDTQYF; CDR3nt: TGTGCCAGCAGTTACCTTGGAGCAAGTAGCACAGATACGCAGTATTTT
abundance: NA; d_gene: TRBD1; v_gene: TRBV18; j_gene: TRBJ1-3; CDR3aa: CASSPAGQINTIYF; CDR3nt: TGTGCCAGCTCACCAGCGGGACAGATAAACACCATATATTTT
abundance: NA; d_gene: NA; v_gene: TRBV27; j_gene: TRBJ1-5; CDR3aa: CASSLSPRSNQPQHF; CDR3nt: TGTGCCAGCAGTTTAAGTCCCAGGAGCAATCAGCCCCAGCATTTT
abundance: NA; d_gene: NA; v_gene: TRBV2; j_gene: TRBJ1-5; CDR3aa: CASSGQSYNQPQHF; CDR3nt: TGTGCCAGCAGTGGACAGAGTTACAATCAGCCCCAGCATTTT
abundance: NA; d_gene: NA; v_gene: TRBV10-3; j_gene: TRBJ2-6; CDR3aa: CAISEGSGANVLTF; CDR3nt: TGTGCCATCAGTGAGGGCTCTGGGGCCAACGTCCTGACTTTC
abundance: once; d_gene: TRBD2; v_gene: TRBV11-2; j_gene: TRBJ2-2; CDR3aa: CASSQRLAGGENTGELFF; CDR3nt: TGTGCCAGCAGCCAACGACTAGCGGGGGGCGAGAACACCGGGGAGCTGTTTTTT
abundance: NA; d_gene: NA; v_gene: TRBV7-9; j_gene: TRBJ2-4; CDR3aa: CASSLVGGSKNIQYF; CDR3nt: TGTGCCAGCAGCTTAGTAGGGGGGAGCAAAAACATTCAGTACTTC
abundance: NA; d_gene: NA; v_gene: TRBV6-5; j_gene: TRBJ2-7; CDR3aa: CASRTGDYEQYF; CDR3nt: TGTGCCAGCAGGACAGGCGACTACGAGCAGTACTTC
abundance: NA; d_gene: NA; v_gene: TRBV6-6; j_gene: TRBJ2-3; CDR3aa: CASSLTSGVFTDTQYF; CDR3nt: TGTGCCAGCAGCCTTACTTCAGGGGTCTTCACAGATACGCAGTATTTT
abundance: NA; d_gene: NA; v_gene: TRBV7-2; j_gene: TRBJ2-3; CDR3aa: CASKGLTDTQYF; CDR3nt: TGTGCCTCTAAGGGGCTCACAGATACGCAGTATTTT
abundance: NA; d_gene: NA; v_gene: TRBV7-2; j_gene: TRBJ1-1; CDR3aa: CASSLEVGYGTEAFF; CDR3nt: TGTGCCAGCAGCTTAGAGGTGGGTTACGGCACTGAAGCTTTCTTT
abundance: NA; d_gene: NA; v_gene: TRBV6-1; j_gene: TRBJ1-6; CDR3aa: CASRESSPLHF; CDR3nt: TGTGCCTCCAGGGAGAGCTCACCCCTCCACTTT
abundance: NA; d_gene: NA; v_gene: TRBV27; j_gene: TRBJ2-1; CDR3aa: CASSLAGTKHNEQFF; CDR3nt: TGTGCCAGCAGTTTAGCCGGGACCAAACACAATGAGCAGTTCTTC
abundance: NA; d_gene: TRBD1; v_gene: TRBV5-6; j_gene: TRBJ1-6; CDR3aa: CASSIRLTGGDSPLHF; CDR3nt: TGTGCCAGCAGCATCAGACTGACAGGGGGCGATTCACCCCTCCACTTT
abundance: NA; d_gene: TRBD1; v_gene: TRBV4-3; j_gene: TRBJ1-5; CDR3aa: CASSQDSGQGAQPQHF; CDR3nt: TGCGCCAGCAGCCAAGATTCGGGACAGGGAGCTCAGCCCCAGCATTTT
abundance: NA; d_gene: TRBD1; v_gene: TRBV5-3; j_gene: TRBJ2-7; CDR3aa: CARSQSSYRDRESYEQYF; CDR3nt: TGTGCCAGAAGCCAAAGTAGTTACCGGGACAGGGAGTCCTACGAGCAGTACTTC
abundance: NA; d_gene: NA; v_gene: TRBV10-3; j_gene: TRBJ1-1; CDR3aa: CASARLGEDTEAFF; CDR3nt: TGTGCCTCCGCCAGGTTGGGGGAGGACACTGAAGCTTTCTTT
abundance: NA; d_gene: NA; v_gene: TRBV18; j_gene: TRBJ2-5; CDR3aa: CASSPTGAVETQYF; CDR3nt: TGTGCCAGCTCACCAACGGGGGCTGTGGAGACCCAGTACTTC
abundance: NA; d_gene: TRBD1; v_gene: TRBV5-4; j_gene: TRBJ2-3; CDR3aa: CASSLDRGADTQYF; CDR3nt: TGTGCCAGCAGCTTGGACAGGGGTGCAGATACGCAGTATTTT
abundance: NA; d_gene: NA; v_gene: TRBV9; j_gene: TRBJ2-2; CDR3aa: CASSSTGSTGELFF; CDR3nt: TGTGCCAGCAGCTCTACAGGGTCCACCGGGGAGCTGTTTTTT
abundance: NA; d_gene: TRBD1; v_gene: TRBV6-1; j_gene: TRBJ1-3; CDR3aa: CASSAPLTGTGNTIYF; CDR3nt: TGTGCCAGCAGTGCCCCCTTGACAGGGACGGGAAACACCATATATTTT
abundance: NA; d_gene: TRBD2; v_gene: TRBV5-1; j_gene: TRBJ2-7; CDR3aa: CASTSGSQNEQYF; CDR3nt: TGCGCCAGCACCAGCGGGAGTCAAAACGAGCAGTACTTC
abundance: NA; d_gene: NA; v_gene: TRBV30; j_gene: TRBJ2-2; CDR3aa: CASRWGQPNTGELFF; CDR3nt: TGTGCCTCGAGATGGGGACAACCGAACACCGGGGAGCTGTTTTTT
abundance: NA; d_gene: NA; v_gene: TRBV2; j_gene: TRBJ1-4; CDR3aa: CASIQGITATNEKLFF; CDR3nt: TGTGCCAGCATTCAGGGAATAACTGCAACTAATGAAAAACTGTTTTTT
abundance: NA; d_gene: NA; v_gene: TRBV9; j_gene: TRBJ2-5; CDR3aa: CASSGPGVNQETQYF; CDR3nt: TGTGCCAGCAGCGGCCCAGGTGTTAATCAAGAGACCCAGTACTTC
abundance: NA; d_gene: TRBD1; v_gene: TRBV30; j_gene: TRBJ1-3; CDR3aa: CAWTGTVFGNTIYF; CDR3nt: TGTGCCTGGACCGGGACAGTCTTTGGTAACACCATATATTTT
abundance: NA; d_gene: NA; v_gene: TRBV10-2; j_gene: TRBJ2-1; CDR3aa: CASRDSAGEQFF; CDR3nt: TGCGCCAGCAGGGATAGCGCGGGTGAGCAGTTCTTC
abundance: NA; d_gene: NA; v_gene: TRBV6-5; j_gene: TRBJ1-1; CDR3aa: CASSYSQGPTEAFF; CDR3nt: TGTGCCAGCAGTTACTCGCAGGGACCCACTGAAGCTTTCTTT
abundance: NA; d_gene: TRBD2; v_gene: TRBV10-1; j_gene: TRBJ2-7; CDR3aa: CASSPTSGSTEQYF; CDR3nt: TGCGCCAGCAGCCCGACTAGCGGGAGTACCGAGCAGTACTTC
abundance: NA; d_gene: NA; v_gene: TRBV6-5; j_gene: TRBJ2-7; CDR3aa: CASSYVPGVPLYEQYF; CDR3nt: TGTGCCAGCAGTTACGTCCCGGGAGTCCCCCTCTACGAGCAGTACTTC